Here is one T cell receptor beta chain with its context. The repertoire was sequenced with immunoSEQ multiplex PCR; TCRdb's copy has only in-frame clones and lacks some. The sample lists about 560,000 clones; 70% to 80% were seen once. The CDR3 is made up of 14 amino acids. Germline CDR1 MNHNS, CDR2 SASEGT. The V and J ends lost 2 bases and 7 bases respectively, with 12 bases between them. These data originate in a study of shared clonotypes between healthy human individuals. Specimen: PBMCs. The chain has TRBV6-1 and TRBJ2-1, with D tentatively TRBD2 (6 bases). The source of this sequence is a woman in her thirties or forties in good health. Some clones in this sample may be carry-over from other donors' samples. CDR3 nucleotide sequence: TGTGCCAGCAGTGAATCAGGAGGGCGGAATGAGCAGTTCTTC. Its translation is CASSESGGRNEQFF.